This TCR beta chain was captured by sequencing in a study of OX40 agonist ivuxolimab in advanced cancers. Study-level background: Ivuxolimab was delivered to patients intravenously every 2 weeks at doses spanning 0.01 to 10 mg/kg. The dose-escalation cohort was around 83% male, with a mean age of 60 years, ranging roughly 23 to 85.

The repertoire was sequenced with immunoSEQ multiplex PCR; TCRdb's copy has only in-frame clones and lacks some. Here the sample spans under 50,000 clones, around 82% being singletons. V dropped 2 bases and J dropped 4; count of bases not matched to a gene: 6. The CDR3 runs 15 residues. Germline CDR1 reads SQVTM; CDR2 reads ANQGSEA. This sample comprised CD4+ or CD8+ T cells sorted from blood, obtained in a trial of the OX40 agonist ivuxolimab. The receptor was isolated from an adult with an advanced solid tumor such as melanoma, head and neck, liver or kidney cancer. V usage is TRBV29-1 and J usage is TRBJ2-1; 9 nucleotides match TRBD2. The CDR3 reads CSVETAGGMYNEQFF. Written as DNA, the CDR3 is TGCAGCGTTGAAACGGCGGGAGGGATGTACAATGAGCAGTTCTTC.